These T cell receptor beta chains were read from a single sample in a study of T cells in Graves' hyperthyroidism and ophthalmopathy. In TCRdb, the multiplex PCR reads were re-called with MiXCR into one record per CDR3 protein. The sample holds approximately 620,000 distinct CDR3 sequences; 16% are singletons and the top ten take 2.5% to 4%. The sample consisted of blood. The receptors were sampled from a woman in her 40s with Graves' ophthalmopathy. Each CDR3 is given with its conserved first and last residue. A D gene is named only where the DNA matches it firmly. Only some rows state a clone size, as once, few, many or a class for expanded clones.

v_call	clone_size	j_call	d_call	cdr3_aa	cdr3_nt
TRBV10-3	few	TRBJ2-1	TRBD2	CAISGLAGVYEQFF	TGTGCCATCAGTGGTCTAGCGGGAGTGTACGAGCAGTTCTTC
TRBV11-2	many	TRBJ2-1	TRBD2	CASSSRVAGGRDEQFF	TGTGCCAGCAGCTCCCGAGTTGCGGGAGGCCGCGATGAGCAGTTCTTC
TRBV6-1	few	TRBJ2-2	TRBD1	CASSPGRQGITGELFF	TGTGCCAGCAGTCCTGGGCGACAGGGTATCACCGGGGAGCTGTTTTTT
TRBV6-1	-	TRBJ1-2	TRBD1	CATSGGANHYGYTF	TGTGCCACCTCAGGGGGCGCGAACCACTATGGCTACACCTTC
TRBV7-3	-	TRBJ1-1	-	CASSLNGGATEAFF	TGTGCCAGCAGCTTAAATGGGGGTGCCACTGAAGCTTTCTTT
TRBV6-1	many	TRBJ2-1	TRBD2	CASSVVLPLAGENNEQFF	TGTGCCAGCAGTGTGGTACTACCCCTAGCGGGAGAAAACAATGAGCAGTTCTTC
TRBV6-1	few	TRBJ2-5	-	CASSQGRRETQYF	TGTGCCAGCAGTCAAGGCAGGAGGGAGACCCAGTACTTC
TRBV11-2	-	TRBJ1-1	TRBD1	CASSWGQGTGEAFF	TGTGCCAGCAGCTGGGGACAGGGTACGGGTGAAGCTTTCTTT
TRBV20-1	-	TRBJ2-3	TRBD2	CSADGGGRPTDTQYF	TGCAGTGCGGACGGGGGGGGTCGGCCCACAGATACGCAGTATTTT
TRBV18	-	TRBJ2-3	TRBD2	CVSSPLQAGALTDTQYF	TGTGTCAGCTCACCCTTACAAGCGGGAGCCCTCACAGATACGCAGTATTTT